One sample yielded the 8 T cell receptor beta chains listed below, sequenced in a study of blood T cell repertoires in COVID-19. Clones were sequenced by immunoSEQ multiplex PCR, and TCRdb holds only the in-frame ones, with some missing. The table lists 100,000 to 120,000 clones, approximately 89% of them singletons. The sample taken for sequencing was peripheral blood. The source of these receptors is a woman aged 60 to 75 with COVID-19, enrolled during active disease.

The rearrangement links TRBV10-3 to TRBJ2-7; 7 bases map to TRBD1. Germline V gives CDR1 ENHRY, CDR2 SYGVKD. This CDR3 is 15 amino acids long. V gave up 6 bases and J gave up 0 bases; unmatched junction bases: 8. The CDR3: CAIRDRDIDSYEQYF. The DNA of the CDR3 is TGTGCCATCAGAGACAGGGACATCGACTCCTACGAGCAGTACTTC.

This chain connects TRBV7-8 to TRBJ2-3; a weak D match, TRBD2 (6 bases). This CDR3 contains 16 residues. The V end was cut by 1 base, the J end by 1 base, with 12 bases between. Germline lookup yields CDR1 SGHVS and CDR2 FQNEAQ. CDR3 residues: CASSLVAGTGTDTQYF. Here the CDR3 DNA reads TGTGCCAGCAGCTTAGTGGCGGGGACGGGCACAGATACGCAGTATTTT.

The J gene is TRBJ1-2, the V gene TRBV5-6; D not resolved. The ends were cut back, 0 bases at V and 8 bases at J, with 14 bases in the middle. The CDR3 length is 14 residues. Germline CDR1 is SGHDT and CDR2 is YYEEEE. CDR3 in amino acids: CASSLAGEYSGYTF. The DNA for the CDR3 is TGTGCCAGCAGCTTGGCCGGGGAATATTCCGGCTACACCTTC.

The chain joins TRBV4-1 to TRBJ1-2; TRBD1 aligns across 9 bases. The J segment lost 4 bases and the V segment lost 1 base, leaving 4 bases of the junction unmatched. Germline V gene data show CDR1 as MGHRA and CDR2 as YSYEKL. The CDR3 totals 15 residues. The CDR3 region is CASSQGTGVRYGYTF. The CDR3, as DNA: TGCGCCAGCAGCCAAGGGACAGGGGTTCGCTATGGCTACACCTTC.

About this clone itself: Within the sample, other DNA sequences also encode this same CDR3. The rearrangement links TRBV7-8 to TRBJ1-2; D is unresolved. This CDR3 comprises 16 residues. Per the germline V gene, CDR1 is SGHVS and CDR2 is FQNEAQ. The germline V and J ends were trimmed by 1 base and 1 base, with 13 bases remaining between them. CDR3 nucleotide sequence: TGTGCCAGCAGCTTAGTAGGAGGACTCCTTAACTATGGCTACACCTTC. This encodes CASSLVGGLLNYGYTF. Complete variable domain (other parts from reference TRBV7-8 and TRBJ1-2): GAGVSQSPRYKVAKRGQDVALRCDPISGHVSLFWYQQALGQGPEFLTYFQNEAQLDKSGLPSDRFFAERPEGSVSTLKIQRTQQEDSAVYLCASSLVGGLLNYGYTFGSGTRLTVV.

J is TRBJ2-7 and V is TRBV10-1, with D perhaps TRBD2 (6 bases). The germline gives CDR1 WNHNN, CDR2 SYGVQD (reference sequence). V was cut by 9 bases and J by 2 bases, with 8 bases left in between. This CDR3 comprises 11 residues. CDR3 in amino acids: CASWGAYEQYF. The CDR3 bases are TGCGCCAGTTGGGGGGCCTACGAGCAGTACTTC.

The J gene is TRBJ1-1, the V gene TRBV4-2; D is perhaps TRBD1 (5 bases). The germline V gene has CDR1 LGHNA and CDR2 YNFKEQ. Trimming shortened V by 3 bases and J by 5 bases, and 19 bases separated the two germline ends. The CDR3 runs to 16 residues. The CDR3 reads CASSHRARGRGTEAFF. CDR3 sequence (DNA): TGTGCCAGCAGCCATCGCGCAAGGGGCCGAGGAACTGAAGCTTTCTTT.

This clone was recorded once. The J gene is TRBJ1-6, the V gene TRBV6-5; D gene unclear. This CDR3 spans 13 amino acids. V shed 10 bases and J shed 5 bases, with 12 bases lying between them. The V gene's germline CDR1 is MNHEY and CDR2 SVGAGI. CDR3 region: CATRAYNNSPLHF. CDR3 DNA sequence: TGTGCCACCCGTGCATACAATAATTCACCCCTCCACTTT.